The 12 T cell receptor beta chains listed next were all sequenced from one sample in a study of blood T cell repertoires in COVID-19 (TCRdb year 2020). The library was generated by the immunoSEQ multiplex PCR assay. This immuneACCESS table, as held by TCRdb, lists in-frame sequences with V and J called but not all clones. Of the missing ones, under half trace to an unresolved V gene in checked studies; the others have no known cause. The sample table holds hundreds of thousands of clones, of which about 89% were seen once. The ten largest clones take up 4.3% of the sample. Specimen: peripheral blood. The receptors derive from a woman aged 30 to 39 with acute or convalescent COVID-19.

The V call is TRBV24-1, the J call TRBJ2-2, with 7 bases lining up with TRBD2. CDR1 is KGHDR and CDR2 is SFDVKD in the germline V gene. Germline trimming cut 0 bases from V and 2 bases from J; bases unmatched to any gene: 5. The CDR3 runs to 17 residues. The CDR3 DNA reads as TGTGCCACCAGTGATTTGCGGCAGGGACTAAACACCGGGGAGCTGTTTTTT. It encodes CATSDLRQGLNTGELFF.

V and J are TRBV4-1 and TRBJ2-3; D might be TRBD2 (5 bases). V was clipped by 3 bases and J by 9 bases, with 16 bases between them. There are 14 residues in the CDR3. Germline loops: CDR1 MGHRA, CDR2 YSYEKL. CDR3 in DNA: TGCGCCAGCAGCCAGCGGTATTCCCCGGGGACGCAGTATTTT. Protein product: CASSQRYSPGTQYF.

This chain uses TRBV19 with TRBJ2-5; D is perhaps TRBD2 (6 bases). Trimming cost V 4 bases and J 6 bases, with 9 bases left between them. The length of the CDR3 is 12 residues. The germline V gene encodes CDR1 LNHDA and CDR2 SQIVND (reference sequence). The CDR3 region has the DNA TGTGCCAGTAGTACGGAGGGGAAGACCCAGTACTTC. Translated, it gives CASSTEGKTQYF.

The chain links TRBV28 to TRBJ2-2; TRBD1 matches 9 bases. V shed 6 bases, J shed 3 bases, and the junction held 5 bases outside the gene matches. Germline V gene data show CDR1 as MDHEN and CDR2 as SYDVKM. The CDR3 extends over 15 amino acids. CDR3 protein: CASSTGTGYTGELFF. CDR3 coding DNA: TGTGCCAGCAGCACCGGGACAGGGTACACCGGGGAGCTGTTTTTT.

CDR3 amino acids: CASSWGTSGETQYF. The CDR3 DNA is TGTGCCAGCAGCTGGGGGACTAGCGGGGAGACCCAGTACTTC. The V gene is TRBV5-4, the J gene TRBJ2-5; 12 bases agree with TRBD2. V was pared by 3 bases and J by 5 bases, with 2 bases of the junction left unmatched. The CDR3 spans 14 residues. The V gene's germline CDR1 is SGHNT and CDR2 YYREEE (reference sequence). Looking up the rest from reference TRBV5-4 and TRBJ2-5 gives the full variable domain: ETGVTQSPTHLIKTRGQQVTLRCSSQSGHNTVSWYQQALGQGPQFIFQYYREEENGRGNFPPRFSGLQFPNYSSELNVNALELDDSALYLCASSWGTSGETQYFGPGTRLLVL.

The chain couples TRBV7-2 to TRBJ1-1; D gene unclear. Trimming stripped 3 bases from V and 0 bases from J, with 5 bases between. Germline V gene sequence: CDR1 SGHTA, CDR2 FQGNSA. The length of the CDR3 is 13 residues. The CDR3 sequence: CASSFRMNTEAFF. CDR3 DNA: TGTGCCAGCAGCTTTAGAATGAACACTGAAGCTTTCTTT.

V gene TRBV10-2 combines with J gene TRBJ1-4, with 7 bases lining up with TRBD1. Losses at the gene ends were 0 bases for V and 5 bases for J; bases not matched to a gene: 0. Germline-derived CDR1 and CDR2 are WSHSY and SAAADI. CDR3 length equals 14 residues. The CDR3 bases are TGCGCCAGCAGTGAGTCGACAGGGAATGAAAAACTGTTTTTT. Translation gives CASSESTGNEKLFF.

The gene calls are TRBV9 and TRBJ2-2; 7 positions agree with TRBD1. This CDR3 contains 16 residues. V lost 3 bases, J lost 1 base, and 6 bases stayed unmatched. Germline CDR1 SGDLS, CDR2 YYNGEE. Here the CDR3 DNA reads TGTGCCAGCAGCGCCCAGACAGGGAGGAACACCGGGGAGCTGTTTTTT. Its protein is CASSAQTGRNTGELFF.

The chain has TRBV28 and TRBJ2-2, with unresolved D. V lost 6 bases to trimming and J lost 2 bases, with 7 bases between them. The germline V gene has CDR1 MDHEN and CDR2 SYDVKM. This CDR3 is built from 13 residues. The CDR3 bases are TGTGCCAGCAGACTACAAAACACCGGGGAGCTGTTTTTT. Encoded protein: CASRLQNTGELFF.

The CDR3, as DNA: TGCGCCAGCAGCCCAGATATCCCCCTCGAGCAGTACTTC. This gives the protein CASSPDIPLEQYF. This chain connects TRBV5-1 to TRBJ2-7; D call uncertain. Germline assignment: CDR1 SGHRS and CDR2 YFSETQ. The CDR3 contains 13 residues. Trimming removed 4 bases at V and 6 bases at J, with 14 bases between.

The chain employs TRBV2 and TRBJ2-7, with D unresolved. This CDR3 spans 11 amino acids. The V and J ends lost 4 bases and 4 bases respectively, with 5 bases between them. Germline CDR1 is SNHLY and CDR2 is FYNNEI. CDR3 coding DNA: TGTGCCAGCAGTGCAGAATACGAGCAGTACTTC. It translates to CASSAEYEQYF.

The chain links TRBV6-5 to TRBJ1-2; 9 positions match TRBD1. This CDR3 comprises 14 residues. With V trimmed by 6 bases and J by 7 bases, 9 bases remained unmatched. Germline lookup yields CDR1 MNHEY and CDR2 SVGAGI. In DNA form, the CDR3 reads TGTGCCAGCAGGGCAAGGGACAGGGAGGGTGGCTACACCTTC. Its protein product is CASRARDREGGYTF.